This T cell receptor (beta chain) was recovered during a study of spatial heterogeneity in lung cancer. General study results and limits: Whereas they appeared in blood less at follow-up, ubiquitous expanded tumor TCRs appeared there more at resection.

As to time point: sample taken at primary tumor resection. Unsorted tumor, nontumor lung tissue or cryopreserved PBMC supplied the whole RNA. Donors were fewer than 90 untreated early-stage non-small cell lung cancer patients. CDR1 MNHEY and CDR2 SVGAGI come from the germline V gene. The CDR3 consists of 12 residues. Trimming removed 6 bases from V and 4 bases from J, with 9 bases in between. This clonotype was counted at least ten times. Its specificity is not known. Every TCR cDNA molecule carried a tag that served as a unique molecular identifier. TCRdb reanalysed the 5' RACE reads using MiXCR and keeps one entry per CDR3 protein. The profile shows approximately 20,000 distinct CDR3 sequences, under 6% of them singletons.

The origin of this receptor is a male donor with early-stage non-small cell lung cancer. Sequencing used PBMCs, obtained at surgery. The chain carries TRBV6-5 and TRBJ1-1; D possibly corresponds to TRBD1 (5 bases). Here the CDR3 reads CASRGGSTEAFF. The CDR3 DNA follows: TGTGCCAGCAGGGGGGGGAGCACTGAAGCTTTCTTT.